Following are 2 T cell receptor beta chains from one sample sequenced in a study of shared clonotypes between healthy human individuals. Clones were sequenced by immunoSEQ multiplex PCR, and TCRdb holds only the in-frame ones, with some missing. The table includes approximately 1.5 million clones, approximately 98% detected once. Sequenced input: naive CD4+ T cells sorted from blood. Noted subset: CD45RA+ positively selected. The receptor set was obtained from a man between 25 and 39 years old in good health.

Note on this clone: The identical CDR3 is also encoded by other nucleotide sequences in the sample. This chain connects TRBV5-1 to TRBJ1-3, with D possibly matching TRBD1 (5 bases). Germline lookup yields CDR1 SGHRS and CDR2 YFSETQ. There are 14 residues in the CDR3. With 5 bases removed from V and 4 bases from J, the gap between germline ends came to 13 bases. The CDR3 nucleotides are TGCGCCAGCAGTTCCGGGACGGTGGGAAACACCATATATTTT. Amino acids: CASSSGTVGNTIYF.

The chain recombines TRBV7-9 with TRBJ1-1; D unresolved. Germline CDR1 SEHNR, CDR2 FQNEAQ (reference sequence). V gave up 5 bases and J gave up 4 bases, with 17 bases separating them. The CDR3 spans 15 residues. CDR3 sequence reads: CASSNIRVGGTEAFF. CDR3 bases: TGTGCCAGCAGCAACATAAGGGTCGGTGGCACTGAAGCTTTCTTT. Full variable domain (missing parts from reference TRBV7-9 and TRBJ1-1): DTGVSQNPRHKITKRGQNVTFRCDPISEHNRLYWYRQTLGQGPEFLTYFQNEAQLEKSRLLSDRFSAERPKGSFSTLEIQRTEQGDSAMYLCASSNIRVGGTEAFFGQGTRLTVV.